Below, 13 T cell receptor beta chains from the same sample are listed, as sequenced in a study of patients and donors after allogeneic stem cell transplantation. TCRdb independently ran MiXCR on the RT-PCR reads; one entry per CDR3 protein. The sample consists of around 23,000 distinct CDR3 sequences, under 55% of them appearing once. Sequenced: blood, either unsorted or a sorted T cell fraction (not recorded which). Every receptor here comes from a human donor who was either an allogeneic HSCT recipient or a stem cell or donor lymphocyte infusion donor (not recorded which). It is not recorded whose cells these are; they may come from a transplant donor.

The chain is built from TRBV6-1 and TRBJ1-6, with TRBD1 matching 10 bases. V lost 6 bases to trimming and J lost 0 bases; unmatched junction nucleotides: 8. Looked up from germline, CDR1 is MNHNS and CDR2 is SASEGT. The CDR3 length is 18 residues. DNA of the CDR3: TGTGCCAGCAGCGGCCGGGGACAGGGGCCCTCCTATAATTCACCCCTCCACTTT. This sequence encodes CASSGRGQGPSYNSPLHF.

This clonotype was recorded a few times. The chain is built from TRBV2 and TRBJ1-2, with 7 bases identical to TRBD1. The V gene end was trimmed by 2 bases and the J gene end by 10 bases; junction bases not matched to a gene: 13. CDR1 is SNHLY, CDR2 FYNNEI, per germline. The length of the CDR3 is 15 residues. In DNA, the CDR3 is TGTGCCAGCAGTGAACGTGAAGGGGGCTCGAGGCCCTACACCTTC. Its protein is CASSEREGGSRPYTF.

This CDR3 reads CASSLEPGGTGMGPSAQHF. The CDR3 bases are TGTGCCAGCAGCTTAGAACCGGGGGGCACTGGGATGGGCCCATCAGCCCAGCATTTT. The chain joins TRBV7-2 to TRBJ1-5; a weak D match, TRBD1 (6 bases). CDR1 is SGHTA and CDR2 is FQGNSA in the germline V gene. The V gene lost 1 base and the J gene lost 11 bases, with 30 bases spanning the gap. The CDR3 sequence is 19 residues long. Filled out from reference TRBV7-2 and TRBJ1-5, the complete variable domain reads GAGVSQSPSNKVTEKGKDVELRCDPISGHTALYWYRQSLGQGLEFLIYFQGNSAPDKSGLPSDRFSAERTGGSVSTLTIQRTQQEDSAVYLCASSLEPGGTGMGPSAQHFGDGTRLSIL.

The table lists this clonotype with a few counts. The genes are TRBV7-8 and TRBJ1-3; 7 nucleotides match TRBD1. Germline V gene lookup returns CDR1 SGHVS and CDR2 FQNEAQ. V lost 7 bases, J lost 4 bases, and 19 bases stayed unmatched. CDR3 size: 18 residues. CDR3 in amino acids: CASTFIYPDRVRGNTIYF. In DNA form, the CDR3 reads TGTGCCAGCACCTTTATCTACCCCGACAGGGTGCGGGGAAACACCATATATTTT. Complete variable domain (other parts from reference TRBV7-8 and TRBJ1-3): GAGVSQSPRYKVAKRGQDVALRCDPISGHVSLFWYQQALGQGPEFLTYFQNEAQLDKSGLPSDRFFAERPEGSVSTLKIQRTQQEDSAVYLCASTFIYPDRVRGNTIYFGEGSWLTVV.

The CDR3 DNA follows: TGCGCCAGCAGCTTGGGGCCGAACAATGAGCAGTTCTTC. As protein: CASSLGPNNEQFF. This chain links TRBV5-1 with TRBJ2-1, with no clear D. Germline CDR1 and CDR2: SGHRS and YFSETQ. The CDR3 covers 13 residues. Trimming shortened V by 0 bases and J by 5 bases, and 6 bases separated the two germline ends.

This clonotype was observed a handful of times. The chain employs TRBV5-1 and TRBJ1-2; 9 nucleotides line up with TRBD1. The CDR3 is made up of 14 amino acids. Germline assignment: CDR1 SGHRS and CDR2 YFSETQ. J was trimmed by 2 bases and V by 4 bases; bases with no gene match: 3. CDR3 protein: CASSPGQGNYGYTF. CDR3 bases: TGCGCCAGCAGCCCGGGACAGGGAAACTATGGCTACACCTTC.

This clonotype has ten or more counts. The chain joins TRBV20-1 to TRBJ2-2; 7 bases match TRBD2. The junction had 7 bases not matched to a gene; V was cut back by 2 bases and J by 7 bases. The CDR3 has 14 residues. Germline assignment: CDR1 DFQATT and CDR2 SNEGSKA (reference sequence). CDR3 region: CSARPGTNYGELFF. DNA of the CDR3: TGCAGTGCTAGACCCGGGACTAACTACGGGGAGCTGTTTTTT.

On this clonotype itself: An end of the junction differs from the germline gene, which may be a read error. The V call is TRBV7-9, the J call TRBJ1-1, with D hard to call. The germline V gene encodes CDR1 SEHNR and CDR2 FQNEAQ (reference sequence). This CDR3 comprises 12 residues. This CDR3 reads CASRHLNTEALF. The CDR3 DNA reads TGTGCCAGCAGGCACTTGAACACTGAAGCTTTGTTT.

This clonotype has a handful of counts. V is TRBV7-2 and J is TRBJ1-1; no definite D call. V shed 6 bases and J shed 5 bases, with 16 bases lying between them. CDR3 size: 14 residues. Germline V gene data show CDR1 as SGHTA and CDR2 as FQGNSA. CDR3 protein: CASRERVAGTEAFF. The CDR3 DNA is TGTGCCAGCAGAGAGAGGGTCGCGGGGACTGAAGCTTTCTTT.

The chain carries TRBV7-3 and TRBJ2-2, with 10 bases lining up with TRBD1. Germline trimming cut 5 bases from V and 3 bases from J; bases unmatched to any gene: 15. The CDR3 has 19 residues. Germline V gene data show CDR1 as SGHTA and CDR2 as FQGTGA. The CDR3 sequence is CASSPRGDRGIFYTGELFF. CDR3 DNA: TGTGCCAGCAGCCCCAGGGGGGACAGGGGAATATTTTACACCGGGGAGCTGTTTTTT.

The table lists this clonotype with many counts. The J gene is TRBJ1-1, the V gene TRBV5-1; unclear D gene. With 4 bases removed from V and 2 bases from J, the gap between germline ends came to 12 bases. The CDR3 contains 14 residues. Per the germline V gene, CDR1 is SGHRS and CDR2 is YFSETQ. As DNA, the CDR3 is TGCGCCAGCAGCCTTAGAAGCCGTAACACTGAAGCTTTCTTT. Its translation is CASSLRSRNTEAFF. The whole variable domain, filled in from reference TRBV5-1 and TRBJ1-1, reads KAGVTQTPRYLIKTRGQQVTLSCSPISGHRSVSWYQQTPGQGLQFLFEYFSETQRNKGNFPGRFSGRQFSNSRSEMNVSTLELGDSALYLCASSLRSRNTEAFFGQGTRLTVV.

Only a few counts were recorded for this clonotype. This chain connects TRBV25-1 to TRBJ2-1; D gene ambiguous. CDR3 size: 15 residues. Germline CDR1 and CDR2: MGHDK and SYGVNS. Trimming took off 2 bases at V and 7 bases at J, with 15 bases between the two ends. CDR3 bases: TGTGCCAGCAGTGAAACATCCCAACTGATGAATGAGCAGTTCTTC. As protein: CASSETSQLMNEQFF. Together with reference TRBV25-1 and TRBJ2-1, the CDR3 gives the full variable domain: EADIYQTPRYLVIGTGKKITLECSQTMGHDKMYWYQQDPGMELHLIHYSYGVNSTEKGDLSSESTVSRIRTEHFPLTLESARPSHTSQYLCASSETSQLMNEQFFGPGTRLTVL.

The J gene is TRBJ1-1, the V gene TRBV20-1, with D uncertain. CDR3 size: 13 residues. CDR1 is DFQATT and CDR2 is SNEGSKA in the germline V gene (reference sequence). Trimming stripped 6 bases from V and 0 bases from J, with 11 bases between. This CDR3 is CSASRTLNTEAFF. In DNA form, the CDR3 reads TGCAGTGCCAGCCGGACCTTGAACACTGAAGCTTTCTTT.